One and the same sample provided the 8 T cell receptor beta chains below, sequenced in a study of cytomegalovirus exposure and HLA in healthy donors. Measured with immunoSEQ multiplex PCR; TCRdb has only the in-frame clones, and not every one. The sample lists about 350,000 clones; about nine tenths were seen once. Material: PBMCs. The source is a woman younger than 45 in good health and CMV-seropositive.

The CDR3 spells CASSLEGRGPQHF. The CDR3 nucleotides are TGTGCCAGCAGCTTAGAGGGAAGAGGGCCCCAGCATTTT. The chain recombines TRBV7-3 with TRBJ1-5; D gene uncertain. V lost 2 bases to trimming and J lost 9 bases, with 11 bases between them. The CDR3 is 13 residues long. Germline V lookup: CDR1 SGHTA, CDR2 FQGTGA. The whole variable domain, remainder taken from reference TRBV7-3 and TRBJ1-5, is GAGVSQTPSNKVTEKGKYVELRCDPISGHTALYWYRQSLGQGPEFLIYFQGTGAADDSGLPNDRFFAVRPEGSVSTLKIQRTERGDSAVYLCASSLEGRGPQHFGDGTRLSIL.

The gene calls are TRBV5-1 and TRBJ2-1; D is unclear. Germline V gives CDR1 SGHRS, CDR2 YFSETQ. This CDR3 comprises 14 residues. Trimming shortened V by 0 bases and J by 5 bases, and 9 bases separated the two germline ends. DNA of the CDR3: TGCGCCAGCAGCTTGGCAACTGGCCACAATGAGCAGTTCTTC. Residues: CASSLATGHNEQFF.

DNA for the CDR3: TGCGCCAGCAGCCGGGGGCCCTCCTACGAGCAGTACTTC. Translation gives CASSRGPSYEQYF. V and J are TRBV5-1 and TRBJ2-7; either TRBD1 or TRBD2 may supply D (6 bases each). Trimming took off 4 bases at V and 0 bases at J, with 8 bases between the two ends. This CDR3 has 13 amino acids. Germline V CDR1 and CDR2: SGHRS, YFSETQ.

CDR3 sequence: CASSPRDRGLGGGYTF. CDR3 sequence (DNA): TGCGCCAGCAGTCCCCGGGACAGGGGGCTGGGCGGTGGCTACACCTTC. V is TRBV5-1 and J is TRBJ1-2, with TRBD1 identical over 12 bases. The germline V gene encodes CDR1 SGHRS and CDR2 YFSETQ. Trimming removed 5 bases from V and 7 bases from J; junction bases left unmatched: 12. The CDR3 covers 16 residues.

This chain links TRBV7-2 with TRBJ2-7, with D perhaps assigned TRBD1 or TRBD2 (6 bases each). Trimming removed 6 bases from V and 2 bases from J, with 26 bases in between. Germline values: CDR1 SGHTA, CDR2 FQGNSA. The CDR3 consists of 18 residues. The CDR3 loop is CASSPRGVAVYLPYEQYF. The CDR3 DNA reads TGTGCCAGCAGTCCCAGGGGAGTAGCGGTGTACTTACCCTACGAGCAGTACTTC.

The chain has TRBV28 and TRBJ2-5; D is unresolved. This CDR3 region has 14 residues. CDR1 is MDHEN and CDR2 is SYDVKM in the germline V gene. Trimming pared 5 bases from V and 4 bases from J, leaving 14 bases between. CDR3: CASSPKHRIETQYF. The CDR3 nucleotides are TGTGCCAGCAGTCCTAAACATAGGATAGAGACCCAGTACTTC.

This chain uses TRBV2 with TRBJ2-5, with D unresolved. With 6 bases removed from V and 2 bases from J, the gap between germline ends came to 4 bases. Germline V gives CDR1 SNHLY, CDR2 FYNNEI. The CDR3 is made up of 11 amino acids. The chain's CDR3 is CASREQETQYF. In nucleotides, the CDR3 is TGTGCCAGCAGGGAGCAAGAGACCCAGTACTTC.

This clone has a count of ten or more. The rearrangement joins TRBV28 to TRBJ2-7; D ambiguous. The ends were cut back, 4 bases at V and 2 bases at J, with 6 bases in the middle. The CDR3 is 12 residues long. Germline CDR1 MDHEN, CDR2 SYDVKM. This CDR3 reads CASSSVTYEQYF. CDR3 bases: TGTGCCAGCAGTTCGGTTACCTACGAGCAGTACTTC.